This T cell receptor beta chain was captured by sequencing in a study of cytotoxic CD8 clonotypes in ibrutinib-treated CLL listed by TCRdb under 2021. Broadly, across the study: The cohort included roughly 15 treatment-naive and about a dozen relapsed/refractory patients; roughly 17 were IGHV unmutated. Response samples were obtained after a median of approximately twelve months of treatment, with a range of roughly 6 to 40 months. All remission and progressive disease samples were collected while patients were still receiving ibrutinib. Partial responses were observed in some 24 patients and complete responses in 2; after a median follow-up of around 68 months, remission was maintained in approximately 15 patients and progression was observed in approximately 12. Cryopreserved peripheral blood mononuclear cells were obtained prior to treatment, at the time of response, and at either disease progression or sustained remission. An average of around 250,000 productive templates and 94,082 productive rearrangements was obtained per sample. Of the 80 to 95 participants in the trial, approximately 26 had longitudinal samples available. Paper-wide results and their limitations: Clonality rose at ibrutinib response, remained stable during sustained remission, and dropped back toward baseline at progression. Public clonotypes were rare and either contracted or stayed stable during treatment, and the rise in clonality at ibrutinib response reflected the expansion of private clonotypes. Sustained-remission and progressing patients did not have matched sampling times, and lymph node repertoires were not examined. At baseline, clonality was higher than in age-matched healthy donors and showed a strong correlation with circulating CD8+ T-cell counts.

This specimen's time point label, interpreted: 12 months on ibrutinib. For TCR beta library preparation, approximately 1.9 micrograms of genomic DNA was extracted from cryopreserved PBMCs. Longitudinal blood samples from CLL patients receiving ibrutinib monotherapy were subjected to high-throughput TCR beta sequencing. The patients took part in an open-label, single-center phase 2 trial of ibrutinib monotherapy. In regard to this clone: Its antigen is not yet known. Per-base quality was not reported, and no clone a single base away is much larger than it.

The goal of deep resolution MiSeq sequencing was a depth between 1 in 1 million and 1 in 200,000 T cells, and coverage averaged 10x per clonotype. TCR beta libraries were generated with the immunoSEQ hsTCRB Kit. The paper's data handling went like this. The data were analyzed with ImmunoSEQ Analyzer and ImmunoSEQ Data Assistant, and V, D and J gene assignments followed IMGT definitions. Clonality, with values ranging from 0 to 1, was calculated as one minus the normalized Shannon entropy of productive rearrangement frequencies. Public clonotype analysis was restricted to overrepresented clonotypes comprising at least 0.05% of each patient's repertoire. Repertoires from approximately 12 age-matched healthy donors in immuneACCESS were used as clonality controls. Sourced from immuneACCESS, this table was stored by TCRdb with only in-frame sequences that have V and J called. A share of the clones is absent; for the studies checked, an unresolved V gene accounts for under half, and the remainder has no known explanation. D and trimming were read from the DNA, whereas the V and J calls and clone size are those reported in that table. The sample records 150,000 to 200,000 clones, about four fifths of which are singletons. The ten largest make up about 2.1% of the sample.

Taken from cysteine to phenylalanine, the CDR3 has 15 residues. CDR3 DNA only is kept here, 45 bases in frame from base 1. V lost 7 bases and J lost 2 bases, and the count of bases not matched to a germline gene is 10. CDR1 and CDR2 are read off the germline V gene (reference sequence) as LNHDA and SQIVND. The chain joins TRBV19 to TRBJ2-7, and TRBD1 aligns with 8 junction nucleotides. This receptor was taken from a human donor with chronic lymphocytic leukemia. The source was PBMCs, collected after 12 months of ibrutinib treatment. The nucleotide sequence reads TGTGCCAGTACCCCCGGGACAGGAGGTCCCTACGAGCAGTACTTC. This gives the protein CASTPGTGGPYEQYF.